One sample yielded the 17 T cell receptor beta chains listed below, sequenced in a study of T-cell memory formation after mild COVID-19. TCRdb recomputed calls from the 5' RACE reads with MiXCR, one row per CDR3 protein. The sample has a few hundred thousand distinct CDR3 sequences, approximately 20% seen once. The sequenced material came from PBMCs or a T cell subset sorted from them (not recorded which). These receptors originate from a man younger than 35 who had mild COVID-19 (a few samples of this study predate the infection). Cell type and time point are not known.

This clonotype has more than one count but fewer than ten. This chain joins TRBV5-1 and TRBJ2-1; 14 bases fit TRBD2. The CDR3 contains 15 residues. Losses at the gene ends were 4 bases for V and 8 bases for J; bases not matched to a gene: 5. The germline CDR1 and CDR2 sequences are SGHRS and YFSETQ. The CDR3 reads CASSEGTSGGHEQFF. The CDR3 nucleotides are TGCGCCAGCAGCGAAGGGACTAGCGGGGGCCATGAGCAGTTCTTC. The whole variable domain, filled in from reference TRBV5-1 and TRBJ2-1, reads KAGVTQTPRYLIKTRGQQVTLSCSPISGHRSVSWYQQTPGQGLQFLFEYFSETQRNKGNFPGRFSGRQFSNSRSEMNVSTLELGDSALYLCASSEGTSGGHEQFFGPGTRLTVL.

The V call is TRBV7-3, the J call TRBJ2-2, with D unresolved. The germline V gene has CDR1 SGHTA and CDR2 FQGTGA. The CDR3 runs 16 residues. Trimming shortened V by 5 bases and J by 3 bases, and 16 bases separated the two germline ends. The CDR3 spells CASSMSSAGHTGELFF. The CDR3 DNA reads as TGTGCCAGCAGCATGAGCTCGGCAGGACACACCGGGGAGCTGTTTTTT.

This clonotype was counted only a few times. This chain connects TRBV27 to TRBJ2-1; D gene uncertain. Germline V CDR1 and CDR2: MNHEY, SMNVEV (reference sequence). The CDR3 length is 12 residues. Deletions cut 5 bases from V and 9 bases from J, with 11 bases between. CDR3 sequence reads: CASSVVSTEQFF. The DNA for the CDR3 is TGTGCCAGCAGTGTCGTGTCGACTGAGCAGTTCTTC.

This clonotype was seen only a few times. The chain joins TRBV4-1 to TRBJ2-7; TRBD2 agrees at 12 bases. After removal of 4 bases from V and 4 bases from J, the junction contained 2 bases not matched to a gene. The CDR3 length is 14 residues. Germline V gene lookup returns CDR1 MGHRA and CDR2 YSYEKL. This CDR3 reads CASSRTSGEYEQYF. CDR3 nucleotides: TGCGCCAGCAGCCGGACTAGCGGGGAGTACGAGCAGTACTTC.

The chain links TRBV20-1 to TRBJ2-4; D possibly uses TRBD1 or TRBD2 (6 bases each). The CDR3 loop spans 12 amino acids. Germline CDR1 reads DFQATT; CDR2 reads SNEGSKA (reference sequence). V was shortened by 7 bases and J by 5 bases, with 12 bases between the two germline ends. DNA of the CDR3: TGCAGTGGGCGGAGGGGGGAAAACATTCAGTACTTC. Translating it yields CSGRRGENIQYF.

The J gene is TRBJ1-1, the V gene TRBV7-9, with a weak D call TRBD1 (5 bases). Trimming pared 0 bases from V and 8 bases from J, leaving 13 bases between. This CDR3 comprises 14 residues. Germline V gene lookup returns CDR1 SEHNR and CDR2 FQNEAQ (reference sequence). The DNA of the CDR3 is TGTGCCAGCAGCTTAGCGAAGGGAAGGGACGAAGCTTTCTTT. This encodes CASSLAKGRDEAFF.

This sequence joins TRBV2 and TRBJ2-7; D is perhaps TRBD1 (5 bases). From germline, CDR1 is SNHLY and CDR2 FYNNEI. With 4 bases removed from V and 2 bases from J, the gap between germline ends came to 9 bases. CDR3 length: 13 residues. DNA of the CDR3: TGTGCCAGCAGTGGGACACCCACCTACGAGCAGTACTTC. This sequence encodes CASSGTPTYEQYF.

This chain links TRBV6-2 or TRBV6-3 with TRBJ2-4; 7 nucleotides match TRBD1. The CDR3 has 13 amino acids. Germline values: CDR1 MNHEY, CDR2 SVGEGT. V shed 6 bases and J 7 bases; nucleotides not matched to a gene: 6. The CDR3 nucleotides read TGTGCCAGCAGAACCGGGACAGTGAACATTCAGTACTTC. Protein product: CASRTGTVNIQYF.

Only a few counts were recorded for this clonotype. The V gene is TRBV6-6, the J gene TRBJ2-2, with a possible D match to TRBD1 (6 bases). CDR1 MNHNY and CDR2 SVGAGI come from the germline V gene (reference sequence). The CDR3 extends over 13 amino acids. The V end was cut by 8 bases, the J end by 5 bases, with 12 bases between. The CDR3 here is CASGIQGTGELFF. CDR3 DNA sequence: TGTGCCAGCGGGATTCAGGGGACCGGGGAGCTGTTTTTT.

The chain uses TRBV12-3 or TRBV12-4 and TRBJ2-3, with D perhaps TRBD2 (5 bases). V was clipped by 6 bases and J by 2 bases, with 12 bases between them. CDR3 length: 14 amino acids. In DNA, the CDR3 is TGTGCCAGCAGAGCCGGGGATTCCACAGATACGCAGTATTTT. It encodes CASRAGDSTDTQYF.

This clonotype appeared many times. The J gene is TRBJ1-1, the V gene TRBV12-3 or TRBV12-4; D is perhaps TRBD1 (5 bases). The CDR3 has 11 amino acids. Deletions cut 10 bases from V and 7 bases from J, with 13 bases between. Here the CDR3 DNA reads TGTGCCACCCAAACAGGAATTGAAGCTTTCTTT. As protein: CATQTGIEAFF.

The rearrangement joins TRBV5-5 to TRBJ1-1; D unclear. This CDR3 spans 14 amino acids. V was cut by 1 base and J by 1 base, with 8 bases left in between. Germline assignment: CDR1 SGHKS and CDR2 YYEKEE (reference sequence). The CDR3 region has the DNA TGTGCCAGCAGCTTGTCCCAGTGGAACACTGAAGCTTTCTTT. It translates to CASSLSQWNTEAFF.

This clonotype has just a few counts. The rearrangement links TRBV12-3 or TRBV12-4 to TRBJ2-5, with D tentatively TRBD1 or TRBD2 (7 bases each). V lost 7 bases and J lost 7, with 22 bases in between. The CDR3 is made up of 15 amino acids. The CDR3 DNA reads TGTGCCAGCACCACGACAGGGAGGGTCGTGGGGACCCAGTACTTC. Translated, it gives CASTTTGRVVGTQYF.

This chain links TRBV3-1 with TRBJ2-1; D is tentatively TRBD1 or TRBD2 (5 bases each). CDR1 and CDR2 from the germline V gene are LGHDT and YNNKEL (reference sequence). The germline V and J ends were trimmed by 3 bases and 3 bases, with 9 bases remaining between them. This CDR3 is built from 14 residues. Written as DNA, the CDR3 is TGTGCCAGCAGCCACCGGGACGGCTACAATGAGCAGTTCTTC. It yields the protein CASSHRDGYNEQFF.

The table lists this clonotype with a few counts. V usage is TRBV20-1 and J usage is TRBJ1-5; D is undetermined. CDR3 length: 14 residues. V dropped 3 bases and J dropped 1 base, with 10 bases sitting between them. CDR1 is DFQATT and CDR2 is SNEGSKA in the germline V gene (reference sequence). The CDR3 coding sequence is TGCAGTGCTAGGGTGGATAACAGCAATCAGCCCCAGCATTTT. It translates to CSARVDNSNQPQHF.

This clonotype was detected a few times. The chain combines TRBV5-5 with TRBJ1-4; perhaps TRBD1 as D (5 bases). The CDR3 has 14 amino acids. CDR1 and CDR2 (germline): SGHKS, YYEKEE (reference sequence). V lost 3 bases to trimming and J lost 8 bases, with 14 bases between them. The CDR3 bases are TGTGCCAGCAGCTCTGACAGCTTCTCGGAAAAACTGTTTTTT. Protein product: CASSSDSFSEKLFF.

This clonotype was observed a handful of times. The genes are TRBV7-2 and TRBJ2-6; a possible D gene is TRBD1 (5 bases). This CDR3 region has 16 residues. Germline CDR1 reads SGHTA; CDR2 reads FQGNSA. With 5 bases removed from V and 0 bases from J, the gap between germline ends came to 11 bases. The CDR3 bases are TGTGCCAGCAGCCGTGACAGAGACTCTGGGGCCAACGTCCTGACTTTC. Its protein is CASSRDRDSGANVLTF.